In this sample, the clone carrying this TCR beta chain turned up a few times. The source of the sample is a study of Graves' ophthalmopathy and Graves' hyperthyroidism. The authors enrolled newly diagnosed hyperthyroidism patients aged 18 to 65 with under 2 months' duration. Amplification of the TCR beta CDR3 regions used RNA transcripts (as template). First-round RT-PCR relied on HTBI primers, and a second-round multiplex PCR came next. TCRdb recomputed calls from the multiplex PCR reads with MiXCR, one row per CDR3 protein. The data hold hundreds of thousands of distinct CDR3 sequences, with 20% to 25% observed a single time. Sequences were obtained from peripheral blood. The TCR sequence derives from a young woman with stable Graves' hyperthyroidism. Some clones in this sample may be carry-over from other donors' samples.

The CDR3 DNA is TGTGCCTGGACCCGGGACACCAGCTCTGGAAACACCATATATTTT. Its translation is CAWTRDTSSGNTIYF. The J gene is TRBJ1-3, the V gene TRBV30; TRBD1 might be the D (6 bases). The CDR3 loop spans 15 amino acids. Germline V gene lookup returns CDR1 GTSNPN and CDR2 SVGIG (reference sequence). V gave up 4 bases and J gave up 0 bases, with 13 bases separating them.